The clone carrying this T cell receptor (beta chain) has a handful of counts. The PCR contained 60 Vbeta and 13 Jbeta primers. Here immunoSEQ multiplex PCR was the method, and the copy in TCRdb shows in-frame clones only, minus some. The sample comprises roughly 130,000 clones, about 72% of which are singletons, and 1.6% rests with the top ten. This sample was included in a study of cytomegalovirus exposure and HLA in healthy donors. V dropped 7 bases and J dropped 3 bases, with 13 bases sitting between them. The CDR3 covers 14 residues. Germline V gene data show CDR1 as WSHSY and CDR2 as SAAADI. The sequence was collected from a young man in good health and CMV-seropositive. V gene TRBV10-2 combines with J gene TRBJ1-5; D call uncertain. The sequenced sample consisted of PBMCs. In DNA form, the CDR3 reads TGCGCCAGCACCGGGGTTCTTACCAATCAGCCCCAGCATTTT. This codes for CASTGVLTNQPQHF.